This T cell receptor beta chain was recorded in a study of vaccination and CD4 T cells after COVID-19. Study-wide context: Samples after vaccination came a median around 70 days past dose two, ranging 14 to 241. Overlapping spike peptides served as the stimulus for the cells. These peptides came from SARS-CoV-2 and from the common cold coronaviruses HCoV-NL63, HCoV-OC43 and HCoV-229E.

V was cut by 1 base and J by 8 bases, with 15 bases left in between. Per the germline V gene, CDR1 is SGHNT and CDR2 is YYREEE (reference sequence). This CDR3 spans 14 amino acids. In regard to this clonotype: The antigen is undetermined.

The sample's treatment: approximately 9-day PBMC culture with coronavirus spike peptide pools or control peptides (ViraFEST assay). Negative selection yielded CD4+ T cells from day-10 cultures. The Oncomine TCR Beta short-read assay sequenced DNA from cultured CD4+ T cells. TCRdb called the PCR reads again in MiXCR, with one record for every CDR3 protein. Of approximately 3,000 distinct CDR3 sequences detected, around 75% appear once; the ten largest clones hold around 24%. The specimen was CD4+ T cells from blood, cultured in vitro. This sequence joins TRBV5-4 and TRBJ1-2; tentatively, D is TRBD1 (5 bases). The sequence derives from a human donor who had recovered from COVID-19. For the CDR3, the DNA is TGTGCCAGCAGCTTGTATGAGGGGCGCGGCGGCTACACCTTC. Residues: CASSLYEGRGGYTF.